The clone carrying this TCR beta chain was picked up one time. What it binds is unknown. Quantitative molecular-barcoded 5'-RACE generated the TCR beta libraries. TCRdb reprocessed the 5' RACE reads with MiXCR, giving one entry per CDR3 protein. Among around 450,000 distinct CDR3 sequences listed, 25% to 30% were seen once. The data stem from a study of CD8 T cells in ankylosing spondylitis. Study-level points and caveats: Roughly eight highly homologous variants formed a TCR beta motif that appeared characteristic of ankylosing spondylitis blood. CD8+ disease-linked clones were present at relatively low frequencies in blood. Reports of some motif variants in reactive arthritis synovial fluid and blood predate this one. Reportedly, significant enrichment of disease-linked clones occurred in matched ankylosing spondylitis synovial fluid.

The CDR3 totals 14 residues. Losses at the gene ends were 6 bases for V and 5 bases for J; bases not matched to a gene: 10. Germline loops: CDR1 DFQATT, CDR2 SNEGSKA (reference sequence). The sequenced material came from blood, either unsorted or a sorted T cell fraction (not recorded which). The receptor comes from a male donor with ankylosing spondylitis. This chain joins TRBV20-1 and TRBJ2-1; 7 bases agree with TRBD2. The CDR3 sequence: CSALPPGLHNEQFF. CDR3 DNA: TGCAGTGCACTCCCCCCGGGACTACACAATGAGCAGTTCTTC.